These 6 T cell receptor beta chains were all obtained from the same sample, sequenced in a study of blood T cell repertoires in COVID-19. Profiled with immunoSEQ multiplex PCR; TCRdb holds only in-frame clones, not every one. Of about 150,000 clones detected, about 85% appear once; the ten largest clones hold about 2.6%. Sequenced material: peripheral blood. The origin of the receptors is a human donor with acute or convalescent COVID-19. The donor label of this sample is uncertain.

This CDR3 is CASSLGAGMSSYNEQFF. In nucleotides, the CDR3 is TGTGCCAGCAGCTTGGGCGCGGGCATGAGCTCCTACAATGAGCAGTTCTTC. The rearrangement uses TRBV5-4 and TRBJ2-1; TRBD2 might be the D (5 bases). Trimming removed 0 bases at V and 0 bases at J, with 13 bases between. Germline assignment: CDR1 SGHNT and CDR2 YYREEE (reference sequence). The CDR3 length is 17 residues.

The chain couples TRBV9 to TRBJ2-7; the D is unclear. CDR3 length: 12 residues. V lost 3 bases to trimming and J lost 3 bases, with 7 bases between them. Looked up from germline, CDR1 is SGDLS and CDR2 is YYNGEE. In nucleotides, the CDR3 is TGTGCCAGCAGCGCCCGTTTCTACGAGCAGTACGTC. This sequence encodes CASSARFYEQYV.

In nucleotides, the CDR3 is TGTGCCAGCACCCCAACCGGGGTCGCGTATGGCACAGATACGCAGTATTTT. It is translated as CASTPTGVAYGTDTQYF. The V gene is TRBV11-2, the J gene TRBJ2-3; D is possibly TRBD2 (5 bases). The CDR3 has 17 amino acids. Trimming pared 7 bases from V and 1 base from J, leaving 21 bases between. The V gene's germline CDR1 is SGHAT and CDR2 FQNNGV.

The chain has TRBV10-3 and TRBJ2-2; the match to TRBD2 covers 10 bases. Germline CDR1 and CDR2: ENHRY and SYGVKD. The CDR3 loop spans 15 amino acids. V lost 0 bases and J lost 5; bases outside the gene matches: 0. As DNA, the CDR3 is TGTGCCATCAGTGAGTCGGGACTAGCGACCGGGGAGCTGTTTTTT. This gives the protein CAISESGLATGELFF.

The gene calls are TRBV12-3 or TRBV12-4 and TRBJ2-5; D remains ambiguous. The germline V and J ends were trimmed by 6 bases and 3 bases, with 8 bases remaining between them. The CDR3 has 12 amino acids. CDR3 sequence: CASRTVEETQYF. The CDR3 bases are TGTGCCAGCAGAACAGTGGAAGAGACCCAGTACTTC.

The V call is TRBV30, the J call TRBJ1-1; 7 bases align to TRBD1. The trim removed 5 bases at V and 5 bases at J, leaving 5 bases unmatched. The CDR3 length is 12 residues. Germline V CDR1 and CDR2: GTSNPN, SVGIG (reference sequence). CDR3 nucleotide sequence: TGTGCCTGGGTGGCCAGGGGGACTGAAGCTTTCTTT. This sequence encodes CAWVARGTEAFF.